This T cell receptor (beta chain) was obtained from a study of shared clonotypes between healthy human individuals. Turning to the study itself: Serving as donors were two women and three men, whose ages spanned 18 to 49.

General observations from the study: Non-shared clonotypes were found to have lower generation probabilities than the clonotypes that were shared by all four of the sorted-subset donors.

In the naive CD8 group, cells lacked CD45RO and were positively selected for CCR7, so terminally differentiated effector memory CD45RA+ cells were left out. All donors qualified as healthy HIV-negative adults and had experienced no recent acute infections or vaccinations. A word on this clone: Its target is not known.

Profiled with immunoSEQ multiplex PCR; TCRdb holds only in-frame clones, not every one. The profile shows about 1,800,000 clones, about 95% of them singletons. Trimming cost V 0 bases and J 10 bases, with 14 bases left between them. Germline-derived CDR1 and CDR2 are SGHDT and YYEEEE. The CDR3 totals 14 residues. Sequenced input: naive CD8+ T cells sorted from blood. The sequence was collected from a young man in good health. The chain employs TRBV5-6 and TRBJ2-1, with TRBD2 as a possible D gene (5 bases). Written as DNA, the CDR3 is TGTGCCAGCAGCTTGGGTGGACTTGACCTCGAGCAGTTCTTC. It yields the protein CASSLGGLDLEQFF.